A single sample is the source of the 3 T cell receptor beta chains below, sequenced in a study of T cell changes during pregnancy in multiple sclerosis. TCRdb's copy holds only in-frame clones and misses some; the assay was immunoSEQ multiplex PCR. The sample has roughly 67,000 clones, 91% seen once. The sample consisted of peripheral blood, taken in the second trimester of pregnancy. These receptors were taken from a female donor with multiple sclerosis, enrolled in a pregnancy study.

The chain links TRBV2 to TRBJ2-1; 11 nucleotides agree with TRBD2. Per germline, CDR1 SNHLY and CDR2 FYNNEI. J lost 7 bases, V lost 7 bases, and 6 bases had no gene match. CDR3 length: 14 amino acids. The CDR3 coding sequence is TGTGCCAGCACCACTAGCGGGAGTAGGAATGAGCAGTTCTTC. It encodes CASTTSGSRNEQFF. The full variable domain, completed using reference TRBV2 and TRBJ2-1, is EPEVTQTPSHQVTQMGQEVILRCVPISNHLYFYWYRQILGQKVEFLVSFYNNEISEKSEIFDDQFSVERPDGSNFTLKIRSTKLEDSAMYFCASTTSGSRNEQFFGPGTRLTVL.

This chain joins TRBV10-2 and TRBJ1-1, with TRBD1 as a possible D gene (6 bases). Trimming removed 2 bases at V and 2 bases at J, with 15 bases between. CDR3 length: 16 amino acids. Per the germline V gene, CDR1 is WSHSY and CDR2 is SAAADI. In nucleotides, the CDR3 is TGCGCCAGCAGTGAGCCCCCCACAGGGCATAACACTGAAGCTTTCTTT. Its protein product is CASSEPPTGHNTEAFF.

This chain uses TRBV19 with TRBJ1-1; D call uncertain. Germline CDR1 LNHDA, CDR2 SQIVND (reference sequence). The CDR3 is made up of 14 amino acids. With 0 bases removed from V and 4 bases from J, the gap between germline ends came to 9 bases. The CDR3 region is CASSIDPGGTEAFF. DNA of the CDR3: TGTGCCAGTAGTATAGATCCGGGAGGCACTGAAGCTTTCTTT.